The 22 T cell receptor beta chains in this list originate from one sample, sequenced in a study of OX40 agonist ivuxolimab in advanced cancers. Sequenced by immunoSEQ multiplex PCR; TCRdb stores in-frame clones only, minus some. The data show under 75,000 clones, around nine tenths seen once. The sequencing used CD4+ or CD8+ T cells sorted from blood, collected in a trial of the OX40 agonist ivuxolimab. The receptor set was obtained from an adult with an advanced solid tumor such as melanoma, head and neck, liver or kidney cancer.

The chain is built from TRBV11-2 and TRBJ1-1, with D unclear. Germline V CDR1 and CDR2: SGHAT, FQNNGV. Trimming left V 0 bases short and J 8 bases short, with 10 bases between. This CDR3 has 13 amino acids. The CDR3 region has the DNA TGTGCCAGCAGCTTAGATCGGCACAGCGAAGCTTTCTTT. Its protein is CASSLDRHSEAFF. Together with reference TRBV11-2 and TRBJ1-1, the CDR3 gives the full variable domain: EAGVAQSPRYKIIEKRQSVAFWCNPISGHATLYWYQQILGQGPKLLIQFQNNGVVDDSQLPKDRFSAERLKGVDSTLKIQPAKLEDSAVYLCASSLDRHSEAFFGQGTRLTVV.

The chain couples TRBV29-1 to TRBJ2-3, with no clear D. The CDR3 has 13 residues. Trimming took off 3 bases at V and 1 base at J, with 8 bases between the two ends. Germline V gene lookup returns CDR1 SQVTM and CDR2 ANQGSEA. CDR3 residues: CSVEKLGTDTQYF. The CDR3 nucleotides are TGCAGCGTTGAGAAGCTGGGCACAGATACGCAGTATTTT.

This chain uses TRBV5-8 with TRBJ1-1; D remains ambiguous. The V gene lost 0 bases and the J gene lost 1 base, with 4 bases spanning the gap. Germline loops: CDR1 SGHTS, CDR2 YDEGEE. The CDR3 consists of 13 residues. CDR3 amino acids: CASSLGPNTEAFF. Written as DNA, the CDR3 is TGTGCCAGCAGCTTGGGTCCGAACACTGAAGCTTTCTTT. The whole variable domain, remainder taken from reference TRBV5-8 and TRBJ1-1, is EAGVTQSPTHLIKTRGQQATLRCSPISGHTSVYWYQQALGLGLQFLLWYDEGEERNRGNFPPRFSGRQFPNYSSELNVNALELEDSALYLCASSLGPNTEAFFGQGTRLTVV.

The chain couples TRBV4-3 to TRBJ2-4; D not resolved. CDR1 LGHNA and CDR2 YSLEER come from the germline V gene. Trimming removed 0 bases at V and 4 bases at J, with 7 bases between. The CDR3 is 14 residues long. The CDR3 DNA sequence: TGCGCCAGCAGCCAAGATGTCAGTAAAAACATTCAGTACTTC. Protein sequence: CASSQDVSKNIQYF.

This clone was seen a single time. The rearrangement links TRBV29-1 to TRBJ2-7; D gene unclear. Per germline, CDR1 SQVTM and CDR2 ANQGSEA. The CDR3 spans 12 residues. Trimming took 4 bases from V and 0 from J, leaving 7 bases between them. In DNA form, the CDR3 reads TGCAGCGTTGCCCCTAACTCCTACGAGCAGTACTTC. Protein: CSVAPNSYEQYF.

The rearrangement links TRBV4-3 to TRBJ1-2, with D uncertain. Germline CDR1 and CDR2: LGHNA and YSLEER. V gave up 0 bases and J gave up 1 base, with 9 bases separating them. There are 15 residues in the CDR3. Written as DNA, the CDR3 is TGCGCCAGCAGCCAAGATGAGGGATTTAACTATGGCTACACCTTC. Translation gives CASSQDEGFNYGYTF.

The gene calls are TRBV2 and TRBJ2-3; the match to TRBD1 covers 8 bases. After removal of 7 bases from V and 3 bases from J, the junction contained 3 bases not matched to a gene. In germline, CDR1 is SNHLY, CDR2 FYNNEI. This CDR3 spans 13 amino acids. CDR3 DNA sequence: TGTGCCAGCAAGACAGGGGAAACAGATACGCAGTATTTT. As protein: CASKTGETDTQYF.

The chain uses TRBV15 and TRBJ2-1, with D hard to call. This CDR3 comprises 11 residues. The germline V gene has CDR1 LNHNV and CDR2 YYDKDF (reference sequence). Trimming took 0 bases from V and 9 from J, leaving 3 bases between them. The CDR3 loop is CATSREGEQFF. The CDR3, as DNA: TGTGCCACCAGCAGAGAGGGTGAGCAGTTCTTC.

About this clone: One end of the junction does not line up with germline, which may come from a read error. The rearrangement uses TRBV5-1 and TRBJ2-7, with TRBD2 as a possible D gene (5 bases). Per the germline V gene, CDR1 is SGHRS and CDR2 is YFSETQ. This CDR3 contains 15 residues. CDR3 loop: CASSLWGDFSYEQYF. CDR3 bases: TGTGCCAGCAGCTTGTGGGGAGACTTCTCCTACGAGCAGTACTTC.

This sequence joins TRBV7-2 and TRBJ2-2; TRBD1 matches 9 bases. CDR1 SGHTA and CDR2 FQGNSA come from the germline V gene. There are 19 residues in the CDR3. The V gene end was trimmed by 1 base and the J gene end by 6 bases; junction bases not matched to a gene: 15. The CDR3 sequence: CASSLDHLGGQGRPGELFF. The CDR3 coding sequence is TGTGCCAGCAGCTTAGACCACCTAGGGGGACAGGGTCGTCCCGGGGAGCTGTTTTTT.

The rearrangement joins TRBV12-5 to TRBJ1-5; TRBD1 matches 9 bases. V shed 6 bases and J 4 bases; nucleotides not matched to a gene: 7. The CDR3 runs to 15 residues. Germline values: CDR1 LGHNT, CDR2 FRNRAP. In DNA, the CDR3 is TGTGCTAGTGGCCGATGGACAGGGGAAAATCAGCCCCAGCATTTT. As protein: CASGRWTGENQPQHF.

This rearrangement joins TRBV7-2 to TRBJ2-5; D gene unclear. The tail of the sequence fits TRBJ2-7 better, so the J call may be wrong. Germline loops: CDR1 SGHTA, CDR2 FQGNSA. The CDR3 consists of 13 residues. CDR3 sequence: CASSMAAVYEQYF. The CDR3 bases are TGTGCCAGCAGCATGGCGGCAGTCTACGAGCAGTACTTC.

In regard to this clone: Germline and junction disagree at one end, which may indicate a read error. The CDR3 coding sequence is TGTGCCAGCAGCTTAGGATCAGCGAGCTCCTTC. Translating gives CASSLGSASSF. This chain uses TRBV7-9 with TRBJ1-2; D not certain. Germline-derived CDR1 and CDR2 are SEHNR and FQNEAQ (reference sequence). This CDR3 contains 11 residues.

The chain joins TRBV5-1 to TRBJ2-5, with 7 nucleotides matching TRBD2. Germline values: CDR1 SGHRS, CDR2 YFSETQ. Trimming removed 5 bases from V and 1 base from J; junction bases left unmatched: 8. The length of the CDR3 is 15 residues. Here the CDR3 reads CASSFRSGVQETQYF. The CDR3 nucleotides are TGCGCCAGCAGTTTTCGGAGCGGGGTCCAAGAGACCCAGTACTTC.

The rearrangement joins TRBV4-1 to TRBJ2-2; 8 bases align to TRBD2. J lost 6 bases, V lost 2 bases, and 8 bases had no gene match. There are 16 residues in the CDR3. The germline V gene encodes CDR1 MGHRA and CDR2 YSYEKL. This CDR3 reads CASSQIGTSYPGELFF. CDR3 DNA sequence: TGCGCCAGCAGCCAAATTGGGACTAGTTACCCCGGGGAGCTGTTTTTT.

The genes are TRBV6-5 and TRBJ1-2; 12 positions match TRBD1. Per the germline V gene, CDR1 is MNHEY and CDR2 is SVGAGI. Unmatched junction bases numbered 4, after V lost 1 base and J lost 7 bases. CDR3 length: 15 residues. The CDR3 nucleotides read TGTGCCAGCAGTTACTTGGGACAGGGGGCGCGTGGCTACACCTTC. Translating it yields CASSYLGQGARGYTF.

The rearrangement joins TRBV19 to TRBJ1-2; a weak D match, TRBD1 (6 bases). The V end was cut by 1 base, the J end by 3 bases, with 12 bases between. Germline V gives CDR1 LNHDA, CDR2 SQIVND (reference sequence). The CDR3 spans 15 residues. The CDR3 protein is CASSIVTGRDYGYTF. The CDR3 coding sequence is TGTGCCAGTAGTATAGTTACAGGGAGAGACTATGGCTACACCTTC. Complete variable domain (other parts from reference TRBV19 and TRBJ1-2): DGGITQSPKYLFRKEGQNVTLSCEQNLNHDAMYWYRQDPGQGLRLIYYSQIVNDFQKGDIAEGYSVSREKKESFPLTVTSAQKNPTAFYLCASSIVTGRDYGYTFGSGTRLTVV.

The chain carries TRBV6-1 and TRBJ2-7; maybe TRBD2 (6 bases). V lost 9 bases and J 6 bases, leaving 15 bases between the germline ends. Germline loops: CDR1 MNHNS, CDR2 SASEGT. The CDR3 sequence is 12 residues long. CDR3 DNA: TGTGCCAGTAATCTACACGGGGGCGAGCAGTACTTC. Protein sequence: CASNLHGGEQYF.

The V and J genes are TRBV4-1 and TRBJ2-1; 10 positions match TRBD1. CDR3 length: 16 residues. CDR1 is MGHRA and CDR2 is YSYEKL in the germline V gene. J was trimmed by 6 bases and V by 4 bases; bases with no gene match: 9. CDR3 sequence reads: CASSPSGQGFGNEQFF. As DNA, the CDR3 is TGCGCCAGCAGCCCCTCGGGACAGGGGTTCGGCAATGAGCAGTTCTTC.

This sequence joins TRBV10-3 and TRBJ1-1; D not resolved. This CDR3 comprises 12 residues. Germline V gene sequence: CDR1 ENHRY, CDR2 SYGVKD. The germline V and J ends were trimmed by 4 bases and 8 bases, with 11 bases remaining between them. Written as DNA, the CDR3 is TGTGCCATCAGTGCAGGAGGAGGCGAAGCTTTCTTT. Its protein product is CAISAGGGEAFF.

The chain has TRBV14 and TRBJ2-2, with D uncertain. From germline, CDR1 is SGHDN and CDR2 FVKESK. The V end was cut by 6 bases, the J end by 4 bases, with 9 bases between. The CDR3 runs 13 residues. In DNA form, the CDR3 reads TGTGCCAGCAGTTCCTTCCTCACCGGGGAGCTGTTTTTT. Its protein product is CASSSFLTGELFF.

V gene TRBV7-9 combines with J gene TRBJ2-1; 7 nucleotides align to TRBD2. The CDR3 is 14 amino acids. Germline V lookup: CDR1 SEHNR, CDR2 FQNEAQ (reference sequence). V lost 3 bases to trimming and J lost 8 bases; unmatched junction nucleotides: 7. The CDR3 nucleotides read TGTGCCAGCAGCTTCTGGACTAGAGGGGATGAGCAGTTCTTC. It codes for CASSFWTRGDEQFF.